A single sample gave rise to the 23 T cell receptor beta chains below, sequenced in a study of T cell clonality in common variable immunodeficiency. Overall study findings and caveats: Common variable immunodeficiency TCR beta sequences reportedly had fewer deletions and N-nucleotide insertions.

These TCRs are of unknown antigen specificity. The data were produced by immunoSEQ multiplex PCR, yet TCRdb's version contains in-frame clones alone and is incomplete. The specimen has roughly 42,000 clones, none found just once. Sequenced material: peripheral blood mononuclear cells. These receptors were obtained from a human donor with common variable immunodeficiency.

For this clone: Read coverage stops 3 residues before the CDR3 terminus; the germline J gene supplies the remainder. The rearrangement joins TRBV20-1 to TRBJ2-5; TRBD2 matches 13 bases. The CDR3 sequence is 15 residues long. The V segment lost 1 base and the J segment 5 bases; nucleotides outside the gene matches: 4. CDR1 and CDR2 from the germline V gene are DFQATT and SNEGSKA (reference sequence). This chain's CDR3 is CSARVLAGGRETQYF. The part of the CDR3 DNA that was read is TGCAGTGCTAGAGTACTAGCGGGGGGGCGGGAGACC.

This clone has more than one count but fewer than ten. The CDR3 end is not reached by the read, which stops 3 residues before it; the germline J gene fills it in. J is TRBJ1-3 and V is TRBV7-9; no firm D call. V was trimmed by 4 bases and J by 4 bases, leaving 14 bases between them. This CDR3 comprises 15 residues. CDR1 SEHNR and CDR2 FQNEAQ come from the germline V gene (reference sequence). The CDR3 loop reads CASSSSDFWGNTIYF. The CDR3 DNA, read in part, is TGTGCCAGCAGCTCTTCAGACTTTTGGGGAAACACC. Filled out from reference TRBV7-9 and TRBJ1-3, the complete variable domain reads DTGVSQNPRHKITKRGQNVTFRCDPISEHNRLYWYRQTLGQGPEFLTYFQNEAQLEKSRLLSDRFSAERPKGSFSTLEIQRTEQGDSAMYLCASSSSDFWGNTIYFGEGSWLTVV.

This clone has just a few counts. From the germline J gene comes the end of the CDR3, since the read stops 3 residues before it. The gene calls are TRBV6-4 and TRBJ1-6; the D is unclear. The CDR3 is made up of 13 amino acids. Germline V CDR1 and CDR2: MRHNA, SNTAGT. The V gene lost 2 bases and the J gene lost 9 bases, with 8 bases spanning the gap. CDR3 bases read: TGTGCCAGCAGTGACGGAACGGGTTCACCC. It codes for CASSDGTGSP. The entire CDR3 protein is CASSDGTGSPLHF.

With respect to this clone: Coverage ceases 3 residues before the CDR3 finishes, and the germline J gene fills in the end. The rearrangement uses TRBV7-2 and TRBJ2-1; D is ambiguous. The germline V gene encodes CDR1 SGHTA and CDR2 FQGNSA. There are 15 residues in the CDR3. Trimming removed 4 bases at V and 5 bases at J, with 15 bases between. CDR3 in amino acids: CASSSNPVPHNEQFF. The part of the CDR3 DNA that was read is TGTGCCAGCAGCTCTAATCCCGTTCCCCACAATGAG.

This clone was detected a few times. The read terminates 3 residues ahead of where the CDR3 ends, so the germline J gene completes it. V is TRBV19 and J is TRBJ2-7; 9 bases align to TRBD1. The germline V gene has CDR1 LNHDA and CDR2 SQIVND (reference sequence). The CDR3 extends over 15 amino acids. V shed 1 base and J 4 bases; nucleotides not matched to a gene: 5. CDR3 DNA, as far as it was read: TGTGCCAGTAGTATAGGGGGACAGGGAAAATACGAG. Its protein product is CASSIGGQGKYE. The whole CDR3 region reads CASSIGGQGKYEQYF.

On this clone itself: The read comes to an end 3 residues before the CDR3 does, leaving the germline J gene to fill in the end. The rearrangement uses TRBV6-2 or TRBV6-3 and TRBJ1-1; a weak D match, TRBD1 (5 bases). CDR3 length equals 15 residues. The germline V gene has CDR1 MNHEY and CDR2 SVGEGT. V was pared by 6 bases and J by 3 bases, with 17 bases between. The CDR3 protein is CASRTSGYLDTEAFF. The sequenced CDR3 bases are TGTGCCAGCAGGACTTCAGGGTATCTGGACACTGAA.

To note about this clone: The CDR3 end falls 3 residues outside the read, so it is completed with the germline J gene. This sequence joins TRBV19 and TRBJ2-5; possible D gene TRBD1, 6 bases. Germline CDR1 and CDR2: LNHDA and SQIVND (reference sequence). Between the trimmed V and J ends, which lost 5 bases and 2 bases, there was a span of 12 bases. The CDR3 loop spans 14 amino acids. The part of the CDR3 DNA that was read is TGTGCCAGTAGTGCGCTACAGGGTCAAGAGACC. It yields the protein CASSALQGQET. From start to end, the CDR3 is CASSALQGQETQYF. Supplemented by reference TRBV19 and TRBJ2-5, the full variable domain reads DGGITQSPKYLFRKEGQNVTLSCEQNLNHDAMYWYRQDPGQGLRLIYYSQIVNDFQKGDIAEGYSVSREKKESFPLTVTSAQKNPTAFYLCASSALQGQETQYFGPGTRLLVL.

This clone was detected ten times or more. The missing CDR3 end, 3 residues past where the read stops, is filled in from the germline J gene. The chain joins TRBV12-5 to TRBJ1-1; TRBD1 matches at 9 bases. V shed 4 bases, J shed 2 bases, and the junction held 11 bases outside the gene matches. Germline-derived CDR1 and CDR2 are LGHNT and FRNRAP. This CDR3 has 17 amino acids. CDR3: CASGSLPGQGPNTEAFF. The part of the CDR3 DNA that was read is TGTGCTAGTGGTTCACTTCCGGGACAGGGACCTAACACTGAA.

In its sample, this clone was seen a few times. The read comes to an end 3 residues before the CDR3 does, leaving the germline J gene to fill in the end. This sequence joins TRBV10-3 and TRBJ2-7, with 11 nucleotides matching TRBD1. The germline V gene has CDR1 ENHRY and CDR2 SYGVKD. The length of the CDR3 is 15 residues. J lost 2 bases, V lost 6 bases, and 6 bases had no gene match. CDR3 protein: CAIRPGTGGAYEQYF. The covered CDR3 bases are TGTGCCATCAGACCCGGGACAGGGGGGGCCTACGAG.

This clone was recorded a few times. The read stops 3 residues short of the end of the CDR3; the missing end is completed from the germline J gene. The chain has TRBV5-1 and TRBJ2-3; 7 bases fit TRBD1. V was pared by 0 bases and J by 6 bases, with 7 bases of the junction left unmatched. Germline CDR1 reads SGHRS; CDR2 reads YFSETQ. The CDR3 spans 15 residues. CDR3: CASSLGQGVRDTQYF. Partial CDR3 DNA: TGCGCCAGCAGCTTGGGTCAGGGGGTCAGGGATACG.

Concerning this clone: Sequencing ends 3 residues short of the CDR3 end; the germline J gene provides the rest. V and J are TRBV11-1 and TRBJ2-7, with D perhaps being TRBD1 or TRBD2 (5 bases each). CDR1 and CDR2 from the germline V gene are SGHAT and FQDESV (reference sequence). The CDR3 loop spans 13 amino acids. Trimming removed 3 bases at V and 2 bases at J, with 8 bases between. CDR3 in amino acids: CASSFEGTYEQYF. The sequenced part of the CDR3 DNA is TGTGCCAGCAGCTTCGAGGGGACCTACGAG.

On this clone itself: Read coverage stops 3 residues before the CDR3 terminus; the germline J gene supplies the remainder. The genes are TRBV7-8 and TRBJ2-7, with TRBD1 matching 9 bases. The CDR3 has 15 residues. Germline assignment: CDR1 SGHVS and CDR2 FQNEAQ. J was trimmed by 3 bases and V by 1 base; bases with no gene match: 4. CDR3 bases read: TGTGCCAGCAGCTTAGGAGGGACAGGGAGCTACGAG. Translating gives CASSLGGTGSYE. The entire CDR3 sequence reads CASSLGGTGSYEQYF.

This clone was seen many times. The CDR3 end falls 3 residues outside the read, so it is completed with the germline J gene. V gene TRBV29-1 combines with J gene TRBJ2-1, with 8 positions matching TRBD2. The trim removed 2 bases at V and 0 bases at J, leaving 6 bases unmatched. Germline V CDR1 and CDR2: SQVTM, ANQGSEA. The CDR3 sequence is 16 residues long. CDR3 DNA, as far as it was read: TGCAGCGTTGAAAGGTTAGCGGGGAGCTCCTACAATGAG. Translation: CSVERLAGSSYNE. The full CDR3 sequence reads CSVERLAGSSYNEQFF.

There are many counts of this clone. With the read ending 3 residues before the CDR3 end, the germline J gene is used to fill in that end. This rearrangement joins TRBV5-1 to TRBJ1-1, with 9 bases that match TRBD1. The V and J ends lost 4 bases and 4 bases, in that order; junction bases with no gene match: 5. CDR1 and CDR2 (germline): SGHRS, YFSETQ. This CDR3 has 14 amino acids. This CDR3 reads CASSRTGGSTEAFF. Partial CDR3 DNA: TGCGCCAGCAGCCGAACAGGGGGCAGCACTGAA.

This clone came up a few times. The sequence runs out 3 residues before the end of the CDR3; the remainder is reconstructed from the germline J gene. The J gene is TRBJ2-5, the V gene TRBV7-2, with 7 bases lining up with TRBD2. J was trimmed by 2 bases and V by 5 bases; bases with no gene match: 8. CDR3 length: 15 residues. Germline V gene sequence: CDR1 SGHTA, CDR2 FQGNSA. CDR3 bases read: TGTGCCAGCAGCACCACGACTAGCCCGCAAGAGACC. Amino acid sequence: CASSTTTSPQET. In full, the CDR3 reads CASSTTTSPQETQYF.

This clone was counted only a few times. The read terminates 3 residues before the CDR3 end, so the remaining end is supplied by the germline J gene. This chain connects TRBV30 to TRBJ1-2; 12 bases line up with TRBD1. The CDR3 is made up of 20 amino acids. V was pared by 4 bases and J by 4 bases, with 22 bases of the junction left unmatched. Germline V gives CDR1 GTSNPN, CDR2 SVGIG (reference sequence). The sequenced CDR3 bases are TGTGCCTGGATAACGATTCCGGGACAGGGGGCCGGTCAACGGGGCTATGGC. The encoded protein is CAWITIPGQGAGQRGYG. The entire CDR3 reads CAWITIPGQGAGQRGYGYTF.

This clone appeared many times. CDR3 DNA, as far as it was read: TGTGCCAGTAGTATGAAACAGGAAAATGAAAAA. Its translation: CASSMKQENEK. The CDR3, in full, reads CASSMKQENEKLFF. This chain joins TRBV19 and TRBJ1-4, with D tentatively TRBD1 (5 bases). The read halts 3 residues ahead of the CDR3 end, with the missing end drawn from the germline J gene. The germline V and J ends were trimmed by 3 bases and 5 bases, with 10 bases remaining between them. The CDR3 contains 14 residues. Germline V CDR1 and CDR2: LNHDA, SQIVND (reference sequence).

Comments on this clone: The sequenced fragment ends 3 residues before the CDR3 boundary, so the rest is inferred from the germline J gene. This chain links TRBV2 with TRBJ2-7; 9 bases are shared with TRBD2. The CDR3 has 14 residues. V shed 6 bases, J shed 0 bases, and the junction held 3 bases outside the gene matches. Germline CDR1 SNHLY, CDR2 FYNNEI. The CDR3 reads CASREREDSYEQYF. The covered CDR3 bases are TGTGCCAGCAGAGAGCGGGAGGACTCCTACGAG.

The table lists this clone with a few counts. The observed sequence ends 3 residues before the CDR3 terminus, with the missing tail filled in from the germline J gene. The chain links TRBV19 to TRBJ2-5, with 8 bases fitting TRBD2. Losses at the gene ends were 8 bases for V and 4 bases for J; bases not matched to a gene: 6. Germline CDR1 reads LNHDA; CDR2 reads SQIVND (reference sequence). The CDR3 sequence is 13 residues long. CDR3 DNA (partial): TGTGCCAGTCGGCGGGGGGCAATAGAGACC. This translates into CASRRGAIET. The full CDR3 protein reads CASRRGAIETQYF.

This clone has a count of ten or more. Read coverage stops 3 residues before the CDR3 terminus; the germline J gene supplies the remainder. The chain is built from TRBV29-1 and TRBJ2-3, with 11 bases aligning to TRBD2. The CDR3 length is 12 residues. The V segment lost 7 bases and the J segment 8 bases; nucleotides outside the gene matches: 5. Germline loops: CDR1 SQVTM, CDR2 ANQGSEA. The sequenced CDR3 bases are TGCAGCGCTGTGACTAGCGGGACTACG. As protein: CSAVTSGTT. Given in full, the CDR3 is CSAVTSGTTQYF.

In its sample, this clone was seen a few times. The read finishes 3 residues shy of the CDR3 end, and the germline J gene is used to complete it. This CDR3 is also generated by other DNA sequences in the sample. The chain joins TRBV19 to TRBJ2-7, with 9 nucleotides matching TRBD1. CDR1 LNHDA and CDR2 SQIVND come from the germline V gene (reference sequence). There are 15 residues in the CDR3. Unmatched junction bases numbered 4, after V lost 3 bases and J lost 1 base. CDR3 in amino acids: CASSIGQGPSYEQYF. CDR3 bases read: TGTGCCAGTAGTATTGGACAGGGGCCTTCCTACGAG.

A note on this clone: Its ends do not fully match the called genes, so a read error is possible. The read ends 3 residues shy of where the CDR3 ends; the end is completed using the germline J gene. The gene calls are TRBV7-9 and TRBJ1-6, with D possibly matching TRBD1 (5 bases). This CDR3 region has 13 residues. CDR1 is SEHNR and CDR2 is FQNEAQ in the germline V gene (reference sequence). The CDR3 reads CSSSSKGDSPLHF. CDR3 bases read: TGTTCCAGCAGCTCTAAAGGGGATTCACCC. The variable domain in full, with the rest retrieved from reference TRBV7-9 and TRBJ1-6, is DTGVSQNPRHKITKRGQNVTFRCDPISEHNRLYWYRQTLGQGPEFLTYFQNEAQLEKSRLLSDRFSAERPKGSFSTLEIQRTEQGDSAMYLCSSSSKGDSPLHFGNGTRLTVT.

This clone showed up many times. Sequencing ends 3 residues short of the CDR3 end; the germline J gene provides the rest. This chain uses TRBV7-3 with TRBJ1-6; D remains unclear. With 7 bases removed from V and 10 bases from J, the gap between germline ends came to 14 bases. The CDR3 has 13 residues. CDR1 SGHTA and CDR2 FQGTGA come from the germline V gene. This CDR3 is CASTLLKGSPLHF. The sequenced part of the CDR3 DNA is TGTGCCAGCACCCTTCTAAAGGGCTCACCC.